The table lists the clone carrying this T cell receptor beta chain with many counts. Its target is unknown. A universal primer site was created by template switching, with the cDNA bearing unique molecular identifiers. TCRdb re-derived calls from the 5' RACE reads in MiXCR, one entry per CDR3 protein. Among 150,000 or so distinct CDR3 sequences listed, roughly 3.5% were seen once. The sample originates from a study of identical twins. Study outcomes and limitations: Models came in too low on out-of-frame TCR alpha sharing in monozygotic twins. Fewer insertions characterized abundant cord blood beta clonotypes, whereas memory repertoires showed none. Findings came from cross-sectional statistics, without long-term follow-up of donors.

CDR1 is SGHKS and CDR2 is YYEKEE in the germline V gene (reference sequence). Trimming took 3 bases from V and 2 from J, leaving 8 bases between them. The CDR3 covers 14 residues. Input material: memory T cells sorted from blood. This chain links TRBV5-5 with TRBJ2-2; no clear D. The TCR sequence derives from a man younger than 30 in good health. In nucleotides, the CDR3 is TGTGCCAGCAGCTATTACAGTAACACCGGGGAGCTGTTTTTT. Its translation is CASSYYSNTGELFF.